What follows is one T cell receptor (beta chain) and its context. Antigen specificity is unknown. This sample is part of a study of blood T cells in healthy people across ages. Whole-study results and caveats: TCR beta diversity tracked closely with naive T cell percentage.

For the second PCR, which ran for 7 to 11 cycles, a sample-barcoded 5' primer and a J-beta primer mix were used. A single record per CDR3 protein comes from TCRdb applying MiXCR to the 5' RACE reads. This table has fewer than 1,200,000 distinct CDR3 sequences, approximately 25% appearing once. The data were also submitted as part of a second study, on T cells of mothers and their children. In that study: In related and unrelated pairs alike, thymic selection shapes TCR recombination output, with inherited differences minor.

This receptor was taken from a girl aged 2 to 10 in good health. The specimen was blood.

CDR3 in DNA: TGCAGCGTTGAGGCAGGGGGAAGCGGGGAGCTGTTTTTT. Translating it yields CSVEAGGSGELFF. The genes are TRBV29-1 and TRBJ2-2, with TRBD1 matching over 7 bases. V dropped 3 bases and J dropped 7; count of bases not matched to a gene: 5. CDR3 length: 13 amino acids. Germline CDR1 SQVTM, CDR2 ANQGSEA.